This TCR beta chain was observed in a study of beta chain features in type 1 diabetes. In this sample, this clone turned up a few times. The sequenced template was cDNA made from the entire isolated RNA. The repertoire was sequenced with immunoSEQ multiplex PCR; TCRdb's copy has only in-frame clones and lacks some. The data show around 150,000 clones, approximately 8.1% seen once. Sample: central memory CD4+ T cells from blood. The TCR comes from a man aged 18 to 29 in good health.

The CDR3 sequence is CASSPGTGARDEQFF. CDR3 nucleotides: TGTGCCAGCAGCCCCGGGACAGGGGCGAGAGATGAGCAGTTCTTC. V usage is TRBV6-5 and J usage is TRBJ2-1; 10 bases are a match to TRBD1. Germline loops: CDR1 MNHEY, CDR2 SVGAGI. The CDR3 contains 15 residues. V trimming: 6 bases; J trimming: 8 bases; junction bases outside the gene matches: 10.